This TCR beta chain is drawn from a study of blood T cell repertoires in COVID-19. Study summary: T cells, B-cell-depleted T cells, or PBMCs provided the cDNA or gDNA that served as material.

Trimming removed 0 bases from V and 5 bases from J, with 5 bases in between. The germline CDR1 and CDR2 sequences are MGHRA and YSYEKL. The CDR3 consists of 12 residues. Source study methods: Using reference gene primer amplification, nucleated cell counts were estimated. The protocol was immunoSEQ multiplex PCR, while the TCRdb copy is restricted to in-frame clones and leaves out a portion. V and J calls and clone size are copied from that table; D and trimming were computed from the DNA. This table holds roughly 62,000 clones, more than 65% found once. The V call is TRBV4-1, the J call TRBJ2-7; D is uncertain. Sequenced: peripheral blood. The sequence was collected from a woman older than 75 with active or convalescent COVID-19. DNA of the CDR3: TGCGCCAGCAGCCAAGATATTCACGAGCAGTACTTC. Translated, it gives CASSQDIHEQYF.